A single sample is the source of the 4 T cell receptor beta chains below, sequenced in a study of blood T cell repertoires in COVID-19. Assay: immunoSEQ multiplex PCR; the TCRdb copy retains only in-frame clones and omits some. The sample holds a few hundred thousand clones, 75% to 95% seen once. Material for sequencing was peripheral blood. These receptors were obtained from a woman in her twenties or thirties with COVID-19, enrolled during active disease.

The gene calls are TRBV3-1 (or the pseudogene TRBV3-2) and TRBJ1-6; D is perhaps TRBD1 (5 bases). This CDR3 has 15 residues. Trimming took 1 base from V and 4 from J, leaving 8 bases between them. Germline assignment: CDR1 LGHDT and CDR2 YNNKEL (reference sequence). The CDR3: CASSQVQGYNSPLHF. CDR3 DNA: TGTGCCAGCAGCCAAGTCCAGGGTTATAATTCACCCCTCCACTTT.

This rearrangement joins TRBV19 to TRBJ2-3; perhaps TRBD1 as D (5 bases). Germline V gene lookup returns CDR1 LNHDA and CDR2 SQIVND (reference sequence). V lost 7 bases to trimming and J lost 2 bases, with 10 bases between them. The CDR3 sequence is 13 residues long. The CDR3 coding sequence is TGTGCCAGTAAAAGACAGCCCACAGATACGCAGTATTTT. As protein: CASKRQPTDTQYF.

The chain carries TRBV5-1 and TRBJ1-6, with 7 nucleotides matching TRBD1. V was pared by 0 bases and J by 9 bases, with 6 bases of the junction left unmatched. The CDR3 is 15 amino acids. Germline lookup yields CDR1 SGHRS and CDR2 YFSETQ. The DNA for the CDR3 is TGCGCCAGCAGCTTGGGTGGAGGGGGCTCTTCACCCCTCCACTTT. Translation gives CASSLGGGGSSPLHF.

This rearrangement joins TRBV5-1 to TRBJ2-7; the match to TRBD2 covers 7 bases. The trim removed 0 bases at V and 0 bases at J, leaving 9 bases unmatched. From germline, CDR1 is SGHRS and CDR2 YFSETQ. The CDR3 consists of 17 residues. The CDR3 sequence is CASSLVVTGGLSYEQYF. As DNA, the CDR3 is TGCGCCAGCAGCTTGGTAGTCACGGGAGGCCTCTCCTACGAGCAGTACTTC. Together with reference TRBV5-1 and TRBJ2-7, the CDR3 gives the full variable domain: KAGVTQTPRYLIKTRGQQVTLSCSPISGHRSVSWYQQTPGQGLQFLFEYFSETQRNKGNFPGRFSGRQFSNSRSEMNVSTLELGDSALYLCASSLVVTGGLSYEQYFGPGTRLTVT.